What follows are 9 T cell receptor beta chains derived from one specimen sequenced in a study of T cell responses to AZD1222 COVID-19 vaccine. TCRdb's copy holds only in-frame clones and misses some; the assay was immunoSEQ multiplex PCR. This sample has roughly 150,000 clones, with about nine tenths found just once. The input for sequencing was peripheral blood, taken on day 0 of AZD1222 vaccination. The receptor set was obtained from an adult in good health.

The rearrangement uses TRBV7-9 and TRBJ2-1; no firm D call. V was trimmed by 2 bases and J by 2 bases, leaving 10 bases between them. Germline CDR1 and CDR2: SEHNR and FQNEAQ (reference sequence). The CDR3 extends over 15 amino acids. CDR3 coding DNA: TGTGCCAGCAGCTTACCCCTATATGCCTACAATGAGCAGTTCTTC. Its protein is CASSLPLYAYNEQFF. Full variable domain (outside the CDR3, taken from reference TRBV7-9 and TRBJ2-1): DTGVSQNPRHKITKRGQNVTFRCDPISEHNRLYWYRQTLGQGPEFLTYFQNEAQLEKSRLLSDRFSAERPKGSFSTLEIQRTEQGDSAMYLCASSLPLYAYNEQFFGPGTRLTVL.

This chain joins TRBV4-3 and TRBJ2-3, with D uncertain. CDR1 is LGHNA, CDR2 YSLEER, per germline. Trimming removed 0 bases at V and 0 bases at J, with 7 bases between. CDR3 length: 15 residues. As DNA, the CDR3 is TGCGCCAGCAGCCAAGATGGCCTAAGCACAGATACGCAGTATTTT. It encodes CASSQDGLSTDTQYF.

CDR3 loop: CASRQGRPNYGYTF. The DNA of the CDR3 is TGTGCCAGCAGACAGGGACGGCCGAACTATGGCTACACCTTC. The rearrangement links TRBV6-6 to TRBJ1-2, with D possibly TRBD1 on 6 matching bases. The CDR3 totals 14 residues. Germline V lookup: CDR1 MNHNY, CDR2 SVGAGI (reference sequence). Trimming took 6 bases from V and 2 from J, leaving 13 bases between them.

This clone was recorded once. The chain uses TRBV27 and TRBJ2-1, with TRBD2 matching 12 bases. The germline gives CDR1 MNHEY, CDR2 SMNVEV (reference sequence). This CDR3 has 15 amino acids. The junction had 6 bases not matched to a gene; V was cut back by 5 bases and J by 7 bases. CDR3: CASSTPSGRGNEQFF. The CDR3 DNA follows: TGTGCCAGCAGTACCCCTAGCGGGAGGGGGAATGAGCAGTTCTTC.

This clone was seen only a few times. This chain joins TRBV27 and TRBJ1-1; possibly TRBD1 for D (5 bases). Trimming took off 6 bases at V and 1 base at J, with 12 bases between the two ends. The germline V gene has CDR1 MNHEY and CDR2 SMNVEV (reference sequence). The CDR3 totals 14 residues. The CDR3 DNA reads TGTGCCAGCAGCTTTCAGGGAAAGAACACTGAAGCTTTCTTT. Translating it yields CASSFQGKNTEAFF.

This clone was counted only a few times. V gene TRBV25-1 combines with J gene TRBJ2-3, with 9 bases fitting TRBD2. The CDR3 is 15 amino acids. The V segment lost 1 base and the J segment 2 bases; nucleotides outside the gene matches: 1. In germline, CDR1 is MGHDK, CDR2 SYGVNS. The DNA of the CDR3 is TGTGCCAGCAGTGAATGGGGACTAGCCACAGATACGCAGTATTTT. Its translation: CASSEWGLATDTQYF. The variable domain in full, with the rest retrieved from reference TRBV25-1 and TRBJ2-3, is EADIYQTPRYLVIGTGKKITLECSQTMGHDKMYWYQQDPGMELHLIHYSYGVNSTEKGDLSSESTVSRIRTEHFPLTLESARPSHTSQYLCASSEWGLATDTQYFGPGTRLTVL.

This rearrangement joins TRBV2 to TRBJ2-2; the D is unclear. The CDR3 has 14 residues. Between the trimmed V and J ends, which lost 5 bases and 2 bases, there was a span of 9 bases. Germline loops: CDR1 SNHLY, CDR2 FYNNEI. CDR3 coding DNA: TGTGCCAGCAGTAAACAGCTAAACACCGGGGAGCTGTTTTTT. As protein: CASSKQLNTGELFF.

The rearrangement uses TRBV28 and TRBJ1-1; possible D gene TRBD1, 6 bases. This CDR3 has 15 residues. Germline assignment: CDR1 MDHEN and CDR2 SYDVKM. V was cut by 5 bases and J by 1 base, with 14 bases left in between. The CDR3, as DNA: TGTGCCAGCAGTACTAATTACAGGGAGAACACTGAAGCTTTCTTT. It is translated as CASSTNYRENTEAFF.

V usage is TRBV3-1 (or the pseudogene TRBV3-2) and J usage is TRBJ1-2, with unresolved D. There are 14 residues in the CDR3. CDR1 and CDR2 (germline): LGHDT, YNNKEL (reference sequence). V was trimmed by 4 bases and J by 4 bases, leaving 13 bases between them. CDR3 protein: CASSPGRQAYGYTF. CDR3 bases: TGTGCCAGCAGCCCCGGACGCCAAGCCTATGGCTACACCTTC.